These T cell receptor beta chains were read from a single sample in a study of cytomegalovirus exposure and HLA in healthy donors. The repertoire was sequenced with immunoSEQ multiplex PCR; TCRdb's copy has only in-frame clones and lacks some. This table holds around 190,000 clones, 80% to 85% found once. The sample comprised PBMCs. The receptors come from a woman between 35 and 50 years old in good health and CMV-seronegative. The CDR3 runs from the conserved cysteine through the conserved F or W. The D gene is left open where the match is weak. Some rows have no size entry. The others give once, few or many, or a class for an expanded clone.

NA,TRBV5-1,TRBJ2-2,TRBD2,TGCGCCAGCAGCTCACCGGGGTCCGGGACTAGTACCGGGGAGCTGTTTTTT,CASSSPGSGTSTGELFF
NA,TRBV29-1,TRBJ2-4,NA,TGCAGCGTTGGACAGGCAGGAAACATTCAGTACTTC,CSVGQAGNIQYF
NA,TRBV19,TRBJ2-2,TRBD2,TGTGCCAGTAACCGGGAGGGGAACACCGGGGAGCTGTTTTTT,CASNREGNTGELFF
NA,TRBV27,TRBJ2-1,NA,TGTGCCAGCAGTCCTTTCGACGGGGTCTACAATGAGCAGTTCTTC,CASSPFDGVYNEQFF
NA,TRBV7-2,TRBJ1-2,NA,TGTGCCAGCAGCTTAGCCGGCCGGGACAACACCTTC,CASSLAGRDNTF
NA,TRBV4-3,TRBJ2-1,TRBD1,TGCGCCAGCAGCCAGCCGGGACAGAACTACAATGAGCAGTTCTTC,CASSQPGQNYNEQFF
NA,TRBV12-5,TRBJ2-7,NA,TGTGCTAGTGCCCCGAGGGCACTCTCCTACGAGCAGTACTTC,CASAPRALSYEQYF
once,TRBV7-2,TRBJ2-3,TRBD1,TGTGCCAGCAGCTTAAGGGGACAGGGGACAGATACGCAGTATTTT,CASSLRGQGTDTQYF
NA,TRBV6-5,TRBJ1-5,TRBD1,TGTGCCAGCAGTTACTCACAGGGGTATAGCAATCAGCCCCAGCATTTT,CASSYSQGYSNQPQHF
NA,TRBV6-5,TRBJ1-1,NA,TGTGCCAGCAGTTACTCTGGACAGAAATACACTGAAGCTTTCTTT,CASSYSGQKYTEAFF
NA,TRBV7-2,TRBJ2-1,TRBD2,TGTGCCAGCAGTCGATCATCTAGCGGGCTGGGCGACAATGAGCAGTTCTTC,CASSRSSSGLGDNEQFF
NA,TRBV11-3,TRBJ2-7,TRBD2,TGTGCCAGCAGCTGGACTAGCCTTTCTTACGAGCAGTACTTC,CASSWTSLSYEQYF
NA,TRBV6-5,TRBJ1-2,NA,TGTGCCAGCAGTTACATGGACAGACCAAGCTATGGCTACACCTTC,CASSYMDRPSYGYTF
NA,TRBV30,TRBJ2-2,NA,TGTGCCTGGAGTGTACGACTCGGGGAGCTGTTTTTT,CAWSVRLGELFF
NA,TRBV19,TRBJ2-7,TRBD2,TGTGCCAGTAGTATAGAGCGGGGGACCTACGAGCAGTACTTC,CASSIERGTYEQYF
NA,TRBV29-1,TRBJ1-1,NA,TGCAGCGTTGAAGATCAGGCGAACACTGAAGCTTTCTTT,CSVEDQANTEAFF
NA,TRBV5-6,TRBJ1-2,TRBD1,TGTGCCAGCAGCTTGCAAGGACAGGAGACCTATGGCTACACCTTC,CASSLQGQETYGYTF
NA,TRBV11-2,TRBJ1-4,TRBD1,TGTGCCAGCAGTTACCAAAGCCAGGGGGCGGGCAAACTGTTTTTT,CASSYQSQGAGKLFF
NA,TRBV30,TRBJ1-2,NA,TGTGCCTGGAGTCCCGCGGGGAGAACCTATGGCTACACCTTC,CAWSPAGRTYGYTF
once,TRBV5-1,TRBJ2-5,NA,TGCGCCAGCAGCTTGGCCCCCAACAGCCAGGGGGAGACCCAGTACTTC,CASSLAPNSQGETQYF